This is a list of T cell receptor beta chains from one sample in a study of cytomegalovirus exposure and HLA in healthy donors. The method was immunoSEQ multiplex PCR; TCRdb's version includes in-frame clones alone and lacks a portion of them. The table for this sample gives over 80,000 clones. Sequencing used PBMCs. The receptors here all came from a girl between 10 and 17 years old in good health and CMV-seropositive. Each CDR3 is given with its conserved first and last residue. A D gene is named only where the DNA matches it firmly.

>TRBD1|TRBJ1-5|TRBV27
TGTGCCAGCGGCTCGAGGGGGCAGGGGGATCAGCCCCAGCATTTT
CASGSRGQGDQPQHF
>TRBD2|TRBJ2-1|TRBV4-3
TGCGCCAGCAGCCAAGACCTCCCGGGACTAGCGGGGGTAAATGAGCAGTTCTTC
CASSQDLPGLAGVNEQFF
>TRBD2|TRBJ2-1|TRBV4-3
TGCGCCAGCAGCATCCGGACTAGCGGACCCAATGAGCAGTTCTTC
CASSIRTSGPNEQFF
>TRBD2|TRBJ2-2|TRBV5-1
TGCGCCAGCAGCAGGGCCGGACTAGCGGTAATTCGGGACACCGGGGAGCTGTTTTTT
CASSRAGLAVIRDTGELFF
>-|TRBJ1-1|TRBV7-2
TGTGCCAGCAGCCCATTGACACTCATGAACACTGAAGCTTTCTTT
CASSPLTLMNTEAFF
>-|TRBJ2-7|TRBV5-1
TGCGCCAGCAGCTTCCAGCCAGACTCCTACGAGCAGTACTTC
CASSFQPDSYEQYF
>TRBD1|TRBJ1-1|TRBV5-1
TGCGCCAGCAGCTTTTTTTACGGGACAGGCAACACTGAAGCTTTCTTT
CASSFFYGTGNTEAFF
>-|TRBJ2-5|TRBV7-9
TGTGCCAGCAGCTTTGATCTGGGAGGTAAATTTGAGACCCAGTACTTC
CASSFDLGGKFETQYF
>-|TRBJ2-1|TRBV11-3
TGTGCCAGCAGCTTAGAGGGTTCTAGTTACGGTGAGCAGTTCTTC
CASSLEGSSYGEQFF
>TRBD1|TRBJ2-5|TRBV4-1
TGCGCCAGCAGCCAAGAAAGGGGGCGAGAGACCCAGTACTTC
CASSQERGRETQYF
>TRBD1|TRBJ1-6|TRBV7-9
TGTGCCAGCAGCACTCAGGGGGAAGTCTCACCCCTCCACTTT
CASSTQGEVSPLHF
>-|TRBJ2-1|TRBV7-9
TGTGCCAGCAGCCCGCACAGGGAAGGGGCTGAGCAGTTCTTC
CASSPHREGAEQFF
>-|TRBJ2-1|TRBV7-9
TGTGCCAGCACCTTAGGTTACAGCTCCTACAATGAGCAGTTCTTC
CASTLGYSSYNEQFF
>-|TRBJ2-5|TRBV18
TGTGCCAGCTCACCAACCTTTGAGGAGACCCAGTACTTC
CASSPTFEETQYF
>-|TRBJ2-2|TRBV7-7
TGTGCTAGCTCAGTTTTGAACACCGGGGAGCTGTTTTTT
CASSVLNTGELFF
>TRBD1|TRBJ2-6|TRBV2
TGTGCCAGCAGGGACAGGGGAAGATATGGGGCCAACGTCCTGACTTTC
CASRDRGRYGANVLTF
>TRBD1|TRBJ1-6|TRBV11-3
TGTGCCAGCAGCTTAGGACAGGGAGATAATTCACCCCTCCACTTT
CASSLGQGDNSPLHF
>TRBD2|TRBJ2-5|TRBV6-1
TGTGCCAGCAGGGGACTAGCGGGGGGCCAAGAGACCCAGTACTTC
CASRGLAGGQETQYF
>-|TRBJ1-6|TRBV14
TGTGCCAGCAGCCAAGATCCAGGGTCATCTCATATTTCACCCCTCCACTTT
CASSQDPGSSHISPLHF
>TRBD1|TRBJ1-2|TRBV28
TGTGCCAGCAGTTTAGTCAGGGGGTATGGCTACACCTTC
CASSLVRGYGYTF